One and the same sample provided the 9 T cell receptor beta chains below, sequenced in a study of cytomegalovirus exposure and HLA in healthy donors (dated by TCRdb to 2016 to 2017). The protocol used for the library was the immunoSEQ multiplex PCR assay. Not all clones reach the TCRdb copy of this immuneACCESS table, which keeps in-frame sequences only. Checked studies attribute under half of the gap to unresolved V genes and leave the rest unexplained. In this sample the table shows 250,000 or so clones, 87% of which occur a single time. The ten largest clones add up to more than 10% of the sample. The sequenced sample was PBMCs. The source is a man younger than 30 in good health and CMV-seropositive.

The chain recombines TRBV5-1 with TRBJ2-3; 9 bases align to TRBD2. This CDR3 region has 18 residues. The junction had 14 bases not matched to a gene; V was cut back by 4 bases and J by 2 bases. Germline V gene lookup returns CDR1 SGHRS and CDR2 YFSETQ. The CDR3 spells CASSKRRDSGSSTDTQYF. CDR3 DNA sequence: TGCGCCAGCAGCAAACGGCGCGATAGCGGGAGTTCCACAGATACGCAGTATTTT.

The chain uses TRBV27 and TRBJ2-7, with TRBD2 matching 7 bases. V shed 6 bases and J 1 base; nucleotides not matched to a gene: 6. Per the germline V gene, CDR1 is MNHEY and CDR2 is SMNVEV (reference sequence). This CDR3 is 14 amino acids long. CDR3 nucleotide sequence: TGTGCCAGCAGCTGGGGGGGATCATCCTACGAGCAGTACTTC. It is translated as CASSWGGSSYEQYF.

This chain uses TRBV7-9 with TRBJ2-7; D may be TRBD2 (6 bases). In germline, CDR1 is SEHNR, CDR2 FQNEAQ (reference sequence). V dropped 8 bases and J dropped 2 bases, with 16 bases sitting between them. The CDR3 covers 14 residues. This chain's CDR3 is CASCPERGTYEQYF. As DNA, the CDR3 is TGTGCCAGCTGCCCTGAACGCGGGACCTACGAGCAGTACTTC.

The gene calls are TRBV27 and TRBJ2-2, with D perhaps TRBD1 (5 bases). The CDR3 is 13 residues long. With 3 bases removed from V and 7 bases from J, the gap between germline ends came to 9 bases. Germline V gene data show CDR1 as MNHEY and CDR2 as SMNVEV (reference sequence). CDR3 in amino acids: CASSFGRDGELFF. CDR3 DNA sequence: TGTGCCAGCAGTTTCGGCAGGGACGGGGAGCTGTTTTTT.

This sequence joins TRBV15 and TRBJ1-2; no clear D. V was cut by 1 base and J by 1 base, with 16 bases left in between. CDR1 and CDR2 from the germline V gene are LNHNV and YYDKDF (reference sequence). CDR3 length: 17 amino acids. The CDR3 coding sequence is TGTGCCACCAGCAGAGGACGCCGACGGAGCCTTAACTATGGCTACACCTTC. Its translation is CATSRGRRRSLNYGYTF.

This chain uses TRBV2 with TRBJ2-7, with D unclear. The CDR3 extends over 13 amino acids. Germline-derived CDR1 and CDR2 are SNHLY and FYNNEI. V dropped 7 bases and J dropped 3 bases, with 13 bases sitting between them. CDR3 in DNA: TGTGCCAGCACCGAAAGGGAAGGCTACGAGCAGTACTTC. Protein product: CASTEREGYEQYF.

This clone came up once. The chain has TRBV6-1 and TRBJ1-1, with D possibly being TRBD1 (5 bases). V lost 1 base to trimming and J lost 7 bases, with 13 bases between them. The CDR3 is 14 residues long. Germline lookup yields CDR1 MNHNS and CDR2 SASEGT. The CDR3 is CASSEVGRDLEAFF. The CDR3 DNA is TGTGCCAGCAGTGAAGTGGGGCGGGATCTTGAAGCTTTCTTT.

The CDR3 nucleotides are TGTGCCAGCAGCGCAGCCCTTCGACAGGGGTTTCGTAACTACTATGGCTACACCTTC. This codes for CASSAALRQGFRNYYGYTF. The genes are TRBV9 and TRBJ1-2, with TRBD1 matching 8 bases. CDR1 is SGDLS, CDR2 YYNGEE, per germline. The CDR3 runs to 19 residues. V shed 3 bases and J 3 bases; nucleotides not matched to a gene: 19.

This chain links TRBV18 with TRBJ2-7; TRBD2 aligns across 10 bases. CDR1 and CDR2 from the germline V gene are KGHSH and LQKENI. There are 16 residues in the CDR3. The V gene end was trimmed by 2 bases and the J gene end by 3 bases; junction bases not matched to a gene: 7. The CDR3 is CASSPSSPSGSYEQYF. CDR3 in DNA: TGTGCCAGCTCACCAAGTTCCCCTAGCGGGAGCTACGAGCAGTACTTC.